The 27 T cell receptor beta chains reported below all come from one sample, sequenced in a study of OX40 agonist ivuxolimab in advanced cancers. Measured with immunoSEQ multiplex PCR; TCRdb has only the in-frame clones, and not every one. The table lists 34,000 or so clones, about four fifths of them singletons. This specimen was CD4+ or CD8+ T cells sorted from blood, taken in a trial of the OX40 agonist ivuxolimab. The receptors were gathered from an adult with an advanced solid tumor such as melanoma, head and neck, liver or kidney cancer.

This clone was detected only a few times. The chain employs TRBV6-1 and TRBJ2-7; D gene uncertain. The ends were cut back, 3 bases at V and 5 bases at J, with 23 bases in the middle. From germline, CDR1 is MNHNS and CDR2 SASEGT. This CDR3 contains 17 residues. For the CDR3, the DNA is TGTGCCAGCAGTGAGCAATTTAGCCCCGACAACCCACACGAGCAGTACTTC. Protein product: CASSEQFSPDNPHEQYF.

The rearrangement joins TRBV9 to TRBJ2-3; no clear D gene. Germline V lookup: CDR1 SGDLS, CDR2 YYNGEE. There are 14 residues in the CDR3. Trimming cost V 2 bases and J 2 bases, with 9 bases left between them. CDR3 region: CASSVSGYTDTQYF. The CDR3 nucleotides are TGTGCCAGCAGCGTGTCAGGCTACACAGATACGCAGTATTTT.

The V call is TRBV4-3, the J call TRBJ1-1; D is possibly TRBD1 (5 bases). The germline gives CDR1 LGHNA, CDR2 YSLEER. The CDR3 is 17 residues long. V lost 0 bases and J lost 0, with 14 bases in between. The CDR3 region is CASSQDLGVGMNTEAFF. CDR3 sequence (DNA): TGCGCCAGCAGCCAAGATTTGGGGGTTGGGATGAACACTGAAGCTTTCTTT.

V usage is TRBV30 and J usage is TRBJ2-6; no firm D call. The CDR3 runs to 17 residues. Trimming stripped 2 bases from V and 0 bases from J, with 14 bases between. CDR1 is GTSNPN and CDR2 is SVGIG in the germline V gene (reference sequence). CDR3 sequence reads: CAWSPMGALSGANVLTF. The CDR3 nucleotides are TGTGCCTGGAGTCCTATGGGCGCTCTCTCTGGGGCCAACGTCCTGACTTTC.

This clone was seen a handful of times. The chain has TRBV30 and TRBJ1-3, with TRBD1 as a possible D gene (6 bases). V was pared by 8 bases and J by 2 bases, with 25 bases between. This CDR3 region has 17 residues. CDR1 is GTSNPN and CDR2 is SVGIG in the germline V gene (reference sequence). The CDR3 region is CAGKGPGAQRPGNTIYF. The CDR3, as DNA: TGTGCCGGAAAGGGGCCGGGGGCCCAACGCCCTGGAAACACCATATATTTT. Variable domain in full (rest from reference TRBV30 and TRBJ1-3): SQTIHQWPATLVQPVGSPLSLECTVEGTSNPNLYWYRQAAGRGLQLLFYSVGIGQISSEVPQNLSASRPQDRQFILSSKKLLLSDSGFYLCAGKGPGAQRPGNTIYFGEGSWLTVV.

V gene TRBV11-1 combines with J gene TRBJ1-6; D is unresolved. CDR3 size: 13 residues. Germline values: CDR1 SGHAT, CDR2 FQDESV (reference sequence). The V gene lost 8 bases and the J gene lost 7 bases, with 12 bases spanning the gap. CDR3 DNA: TGTGCCAGCGGGGTCAGTCGGAATTCACCCCTCCACTTT. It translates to CASGVSRNSPLHF.

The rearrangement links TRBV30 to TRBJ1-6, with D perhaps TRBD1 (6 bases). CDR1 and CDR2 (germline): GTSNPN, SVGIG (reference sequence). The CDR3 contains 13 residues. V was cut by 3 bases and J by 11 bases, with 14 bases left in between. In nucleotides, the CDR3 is TGTGCCTGGAGAGGGACATGGGGGGCACCCCTCCACTTT. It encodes CAWRGTWGAPLHF. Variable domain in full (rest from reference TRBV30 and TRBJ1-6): SQTIHQWPATLVQPVGSPLSLECTVEGTSNPNLYWYRQAAGRGLQLLFYSVGIGQISSEVPQNLSASRPQDRQFILSSKKLLLSDSGFYLCAWRGTWGAPLHFGNGTRLTVT.

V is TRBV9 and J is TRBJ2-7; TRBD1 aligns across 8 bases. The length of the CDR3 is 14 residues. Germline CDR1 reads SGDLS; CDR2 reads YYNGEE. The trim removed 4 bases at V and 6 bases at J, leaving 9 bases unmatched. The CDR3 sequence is CASSKGQESFEQYF. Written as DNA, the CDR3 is TGTGCCAGCAGCAAGGGACAGGAGTCGTTCGAGCAGTACTTC.

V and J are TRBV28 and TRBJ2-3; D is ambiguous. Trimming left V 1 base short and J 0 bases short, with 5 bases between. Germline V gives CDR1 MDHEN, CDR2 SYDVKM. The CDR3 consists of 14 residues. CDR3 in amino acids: CASSLSASTDTQYF. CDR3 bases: TGTGCCAGCAGTTTATCGGCAAGCACAGATACGCAGTATTTT.

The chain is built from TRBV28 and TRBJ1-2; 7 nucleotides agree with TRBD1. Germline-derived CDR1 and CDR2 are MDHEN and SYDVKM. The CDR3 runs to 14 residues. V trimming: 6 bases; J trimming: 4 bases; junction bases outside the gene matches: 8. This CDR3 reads CASRSTGSLYGYTF. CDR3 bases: TGTGCCAGCAGGTCGACAGGGTCCCTCTATGGCTACACCTTC.

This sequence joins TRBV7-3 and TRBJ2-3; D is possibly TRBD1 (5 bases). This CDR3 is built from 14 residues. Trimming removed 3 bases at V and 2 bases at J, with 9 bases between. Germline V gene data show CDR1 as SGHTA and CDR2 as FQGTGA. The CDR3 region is CASSFKGPTDTQYF. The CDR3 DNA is TGTGCCAGCAGCTTTAAGGGGCCCACAGATACGCAGTATTTT.

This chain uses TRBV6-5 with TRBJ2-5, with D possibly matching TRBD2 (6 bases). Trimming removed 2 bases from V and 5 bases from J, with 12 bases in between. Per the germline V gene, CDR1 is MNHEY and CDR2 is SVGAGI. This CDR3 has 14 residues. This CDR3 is CASSYVRAGETQYF. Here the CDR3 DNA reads TGTGCCAGCAGTTACGTCAGGGCGGGGGAGACCCAGTACTTC.

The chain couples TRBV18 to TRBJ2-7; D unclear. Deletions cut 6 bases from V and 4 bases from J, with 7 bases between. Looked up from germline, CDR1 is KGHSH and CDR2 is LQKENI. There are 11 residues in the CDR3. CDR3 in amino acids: CASSSRYEQYF. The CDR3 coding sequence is TGTGCCAGCTCCTCTAGGTACGAGCAGTACTTC.

CDR3 in amino acids: CASSPSSVSNTEAFF. The CDR3 nucleotides read TGTGCCAGCAGCCCCTCCTCGGTATCTAACACTGAAGCTTTCTTT. The chain recombines TRBV11-2 with TRBJ1-1; the D is unclear. Trimming removed 5 bases at V and 2 bases at J, with 15 bases between. This CDR3 is 15 amino acids long. Germline CDR1 and CDR2: SGHAT and FQNNGV.

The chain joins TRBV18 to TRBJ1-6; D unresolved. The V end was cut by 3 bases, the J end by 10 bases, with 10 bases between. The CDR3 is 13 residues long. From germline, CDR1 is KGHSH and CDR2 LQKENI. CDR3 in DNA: TGTGCCAGCTCACCGGGCACAGAATCACCCCTCCACTTT. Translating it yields CASSPGTESPLHF.

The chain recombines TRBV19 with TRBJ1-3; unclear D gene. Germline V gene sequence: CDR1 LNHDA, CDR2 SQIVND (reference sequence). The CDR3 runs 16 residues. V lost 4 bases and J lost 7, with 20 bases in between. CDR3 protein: CASSTFGSSQFNTIYF. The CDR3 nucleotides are TGTGCCAGTAGTACGTTCGGGAGTTCCCAGTTTAACACCATATATTTT. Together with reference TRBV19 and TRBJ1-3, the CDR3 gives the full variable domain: DGGITQSPKYLFRKEGQNVTLSCEQNLNHDAMYWYRQDPGQGLRLIYYSQIVNDFQKGDIAEGYSVSREKKESFPLTVTSAQKNPTAFYLCASSTFGSSQFNTIYFGEGSWLTVV.

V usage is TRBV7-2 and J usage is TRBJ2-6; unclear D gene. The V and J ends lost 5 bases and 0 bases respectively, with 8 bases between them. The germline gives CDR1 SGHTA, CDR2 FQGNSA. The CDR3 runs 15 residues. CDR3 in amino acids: CASSTRSSGANVLTF. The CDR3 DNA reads TGTGCCAGCAGCACACGGAGCTCTGGGGCCAACGTCCTGACTTTC.

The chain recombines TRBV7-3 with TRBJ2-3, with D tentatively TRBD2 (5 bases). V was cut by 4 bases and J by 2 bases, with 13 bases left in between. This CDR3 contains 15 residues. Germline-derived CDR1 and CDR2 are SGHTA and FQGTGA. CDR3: CASSSVLGYTDTQYF. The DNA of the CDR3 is TGTGCCAGCAGCTCCGTACTAGGATACACAGATACGCAGTATTTT.

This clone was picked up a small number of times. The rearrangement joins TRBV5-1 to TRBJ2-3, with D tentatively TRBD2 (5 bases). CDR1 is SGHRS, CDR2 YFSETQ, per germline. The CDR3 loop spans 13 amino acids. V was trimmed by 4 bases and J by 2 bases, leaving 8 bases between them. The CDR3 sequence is CASSPRATDTQYF. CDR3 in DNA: TGCGCCAGCAGCCCGAGGGCCACAGATACGCAGTATTTT.

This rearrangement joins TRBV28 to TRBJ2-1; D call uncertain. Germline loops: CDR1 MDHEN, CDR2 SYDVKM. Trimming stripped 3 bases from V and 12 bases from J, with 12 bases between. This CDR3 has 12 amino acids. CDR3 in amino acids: CASSFLGLGQFF. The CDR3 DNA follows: TGTGCCAGCAGTTTCCTCGGCCTAGGGCAGTTCTTC. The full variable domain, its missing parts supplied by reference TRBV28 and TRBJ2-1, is DVKVTQSSRYLVKRTGEKVFLECVQDMDHENMFWYRQDPGLGLRLIYFSYDVKMKEKGDIPEGYSVSREKKERFSLILESASTNQTSMYLCASSFLGLGQFFGPGTRLTVL.

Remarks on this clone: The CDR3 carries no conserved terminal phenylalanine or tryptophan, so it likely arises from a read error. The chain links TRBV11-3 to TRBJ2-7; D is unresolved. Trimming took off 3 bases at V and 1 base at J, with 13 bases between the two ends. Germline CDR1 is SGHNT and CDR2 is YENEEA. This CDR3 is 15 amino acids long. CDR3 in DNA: TGTGCCAGCAGCTTTGGCCCCGCAATATCCTACGAGCAGTACCTC. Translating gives CASSFGPAISYEQYL.

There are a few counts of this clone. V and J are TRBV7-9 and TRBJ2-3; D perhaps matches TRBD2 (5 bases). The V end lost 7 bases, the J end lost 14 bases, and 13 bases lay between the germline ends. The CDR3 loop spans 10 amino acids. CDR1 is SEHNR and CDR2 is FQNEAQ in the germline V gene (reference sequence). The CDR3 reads CASKRRRLYF. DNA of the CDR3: TGTGCCAGCAAGAGGAGGAGGCTGTATTTT.

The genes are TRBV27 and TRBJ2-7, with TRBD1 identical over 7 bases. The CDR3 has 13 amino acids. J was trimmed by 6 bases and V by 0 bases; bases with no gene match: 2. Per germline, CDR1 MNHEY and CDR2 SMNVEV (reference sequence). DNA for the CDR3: TGTGCCAGCAGTTTATCGAGGGGGCGCGAGCAGTACTTC. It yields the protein CASSLSRGREQYF.

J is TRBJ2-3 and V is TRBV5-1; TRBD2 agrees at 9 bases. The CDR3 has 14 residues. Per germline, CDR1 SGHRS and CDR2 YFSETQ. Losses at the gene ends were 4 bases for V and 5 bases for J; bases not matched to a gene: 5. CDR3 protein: CASSVSGRGDTQYF. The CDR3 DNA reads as TGCGCCAGCAGCGTTAGCGGGAGAGGAGATACGCAGTATTTT.

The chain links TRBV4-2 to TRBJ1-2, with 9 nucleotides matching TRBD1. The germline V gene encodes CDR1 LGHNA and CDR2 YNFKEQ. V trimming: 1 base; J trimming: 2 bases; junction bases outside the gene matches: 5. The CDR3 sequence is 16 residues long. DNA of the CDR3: TGTGCCAGCAGCCAAGTGTCGGGACAGGGAAACTATGGCTACACCTTC. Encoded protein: CASSQVSGQGNYGYTF.

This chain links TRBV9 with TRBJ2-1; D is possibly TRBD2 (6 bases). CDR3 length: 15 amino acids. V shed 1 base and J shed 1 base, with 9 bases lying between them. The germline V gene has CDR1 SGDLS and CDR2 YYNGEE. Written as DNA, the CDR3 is TGTGCCAGCAGCGTACTGGGGGGATCCTACAATGAGCAGTTCTTC. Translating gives CASSVLGGSYNEQFF.

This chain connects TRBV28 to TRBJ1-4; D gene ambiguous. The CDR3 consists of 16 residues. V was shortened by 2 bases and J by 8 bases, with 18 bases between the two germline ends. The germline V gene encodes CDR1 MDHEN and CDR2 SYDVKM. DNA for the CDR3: TGTGCCAGCAGTTTAATCGACCGACTCCTATCGGAAAAACTGTTTTTT. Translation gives CASSLIDRLLSEKLFF. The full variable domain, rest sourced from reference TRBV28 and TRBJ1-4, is DVKVTQSSRYLVKRTGEKVFLECVQDMDHENMFWYRQDPGLGLRLIYFSYDVKMKEKGDIPEGYSVSREKKERFSLILESASTNQTSMYLCASSLIDRLLSEKLFFGSGTQLSVL.